This T cell receptor beta chain was captured in a study of shared clonotypes between healthy human individuals. Study findings and constraints: Among donors, clonotype sharing was expected to be affected by sequencing depth. Estimated richness values were generally larger in naive subsets than in memory subsets. Relative to clonotypes present in all four donors, those not shared had lower generation probabilities.

The V gene's germline CDR1 is SGHDN and CDR2 FVKESK. The V end was cut by 3 bases, the J end by 4 bases, with 12 bases between. CDR3 length: 15 amino acids. Details on this clone: Its target is unknown.

Naivety among CD8 cells was defined by CD45RO negativity and positive CCR7 selection, thereby excluding terminally differentiated effector memory CD45RA+ cells. Sequencing was performed with immunoSEQ multiplex PCR; in TCRdb, only in-frame clones are kept and a portion is missing. The table records about 1.9 million clones, just over 90% of them present only once. This TCR was sampled from a man aged 18 to 29 in good health. Some clones in this sample may be carry-over from other donors' samples. The V call is TRBV14, the J call TRBJ2-2; D not certain. What was sequenced was naive CD8+ T cells from PBMCs. The CDR3 DNA sequence: TGTGCCAGCAGCCATCTGGCAGGTCTCACCGGGGAGCTGTTTTTT. Translated: CASSHLAGLTGELFF.